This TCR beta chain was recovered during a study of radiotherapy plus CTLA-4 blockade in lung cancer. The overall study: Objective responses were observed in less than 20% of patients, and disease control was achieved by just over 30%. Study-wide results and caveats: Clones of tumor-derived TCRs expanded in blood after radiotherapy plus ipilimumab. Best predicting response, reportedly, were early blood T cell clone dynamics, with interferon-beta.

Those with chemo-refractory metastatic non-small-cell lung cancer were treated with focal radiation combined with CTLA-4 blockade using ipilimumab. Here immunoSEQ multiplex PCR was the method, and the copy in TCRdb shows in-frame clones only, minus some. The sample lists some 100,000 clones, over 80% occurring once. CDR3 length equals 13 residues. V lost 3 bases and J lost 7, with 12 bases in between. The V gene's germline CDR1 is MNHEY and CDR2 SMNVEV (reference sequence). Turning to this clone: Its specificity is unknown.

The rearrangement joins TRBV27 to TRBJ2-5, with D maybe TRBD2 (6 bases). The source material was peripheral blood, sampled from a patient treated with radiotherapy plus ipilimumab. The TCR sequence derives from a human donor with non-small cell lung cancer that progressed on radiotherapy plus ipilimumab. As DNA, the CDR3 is TGTGCCAGCAGTTTTGGGCGGGAAGGGACCCAGTACTTC. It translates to CASSFGREGTQYF.